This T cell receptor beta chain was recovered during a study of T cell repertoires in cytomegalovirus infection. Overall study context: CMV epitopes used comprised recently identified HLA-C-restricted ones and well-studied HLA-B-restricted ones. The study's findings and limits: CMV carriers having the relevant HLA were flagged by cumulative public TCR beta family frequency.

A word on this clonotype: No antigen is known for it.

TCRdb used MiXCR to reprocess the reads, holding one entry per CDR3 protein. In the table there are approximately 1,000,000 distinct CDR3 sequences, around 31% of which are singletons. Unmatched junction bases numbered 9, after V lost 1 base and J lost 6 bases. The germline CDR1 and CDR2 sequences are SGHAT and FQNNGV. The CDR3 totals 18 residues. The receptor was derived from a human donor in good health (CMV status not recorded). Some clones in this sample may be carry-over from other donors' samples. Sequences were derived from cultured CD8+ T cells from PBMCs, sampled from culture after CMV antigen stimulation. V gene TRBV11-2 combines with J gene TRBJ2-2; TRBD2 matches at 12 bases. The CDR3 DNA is TGTGCCAGCAGCTTAGCGGCTAGCGGGGGGGCCTCGGCCGGGGAGCTGTTTTTT. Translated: CASSLAASGGASAGELFF. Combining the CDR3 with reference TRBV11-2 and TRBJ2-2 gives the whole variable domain EAGVAQSPRYKIIEKRQSVAFWCNPISGHATLYWYQQILGQGPKLLIQFQNNGVVDDSQLPKDRFSAERLKGVDSTLKIQPAKLEDSAVYLCASSLAASGGASAGELFFGEGSRLTVL.